This TCR beta chain was documented in a study of blood T cells in healthy people across ages. Study context: For every two T cells, template switching captured about one barcoded beta molecule.

Study results and caveats: Diversity figures derived from one million T cells were judged to underestimate the true value. Not knowing donor CMV status may have confounded expanded clonotype changes.

This clonotype turned up a few times. The antigen is undetermined. The CDR3 is 13 amino acids. Trimming pared 6 bases from V and 5 bases from J, leaving 13 bases between. CDR1 is MNHNY and CDR2 is SVGAGI in the germline V gene (reference sequence). PCR was performed a second time for about 6 to 12 cycles using a sample-barcoded 5' primer and a J-beta primer mix. From the 5' RACE reads, TCRdb called clonotypes with MiXCR, one entry per CDR3 protein. The sample has 600,000 or so distinct CDR3 sequences; 25% to 35% are singletons. The TCR sequence derives from a woman of 80 years or more in good health. The sequencing sample was made of blood. The J gene is TRBJ1-1, the V gene TRBV6-6, with TRBD1 as a possible D gene (6 bases). The CDR3 DNA reads TGTGCCAGCAGGGATCCACAGGGAACTGAAGCTTTCTTT. Its protein is CASRDPQGTEAFF.